Below are 23 T cell receptor beta chains sequenced from a single sample in a study of shared clonotypes between healthy human individuals (dated by TCRdb to the early 2020s). Library preparation employed the immunoSEQ multiplex PCR assay. This immuneACCESS table, as held by TCRdb, lists in-frame sequences with V and J called but not all clones. Of the missing ones, under half trace to an unresolved V gene in checked studies; the others have no known cause. Across this sample there are millions of clones, with around nine tenths seen only once. The top ten hold around 0.14% of the sample. Material for sequencing was naive CD4+ T cells sorted from blood. Sample cell subset or site, as interpreted from the label and publication: CD45RA+ positively selected. All receptors derive from a man younger than 35 in good health.

This clone has a handful of counts. The chain uses TRBV2 and TRBJ1-6; the D is unclear. The V and J ends lost 4 bases and 6 bases respectively, with 10 bases between them. The V gene's germline CDR1 is SNHLY and CDR2 FYNNEI. This CDR3 contains 14 residues. CDR3 in DNA: TGTGCCAGCAGTGCCACAGCGAGTAATTCACCCCTCCACTTT. Residues: CASSATASNSPLHF.

Concerning this clone itself: In the same sample, other DNA sequences code for this CDR3. This chain links TRBV18 with TRBJ2-1; D possibly corresponds to TRBD2 (5 bases). The CDR3 has 12 residues. The germline V gene has CDR1 KGHSH and CDR2 LQKENI. The V and J ends lost 3 bases and 7 bases respectively, with 7 bases between them. The CDR3 bases are TGTGCCAGCTCACCCTCGGGGAATGAGCAGTTCTTC. As protein: CASSPSGNEQFF.

A remark on this clone: This CDR3 is also generated by other DNA sequences in the sample. The chain recombines TRBV5-1 with TRBJ2-1; 7 nucleotides match TRBD1. The CDR3 is 14 amino acids. CDR1 and CDR2 (germline): SGHRS, YFSETQ. With V trimmed by 4 bases and J by 2 bases, 3 bases remained unmatched. The CDR3 DNA sequence: TGCGCCAGCAGCCCCGGGACAGCCTACAATGAGCAGTTCTTC. Protein product: CASSPGTAYNEQFF.

The V call is TRBV10-1, the J call TRBJ2-3; 12 nucleotides line up with TRBD2. The CDR3 spans 19 residues. Germline V gives CDR1 WNHNN, CDR2 SYGVQD (reference sequence). Trimming removed 0 bases from V and 2 bases from J; junction bases left unmatched: 9. Here the CDR3 DNA reads TGCGCCAGCAGTGAGTCGACGCCTGGACTAGCGGGGTACACAGATACGCAGTATTTT. Protein: CASSESTPGLAGYTDTQYF.

The chain combines TRBV19 with TRBJ2-7, with D possibly being TRBD1 (6 bases). V lost 4 bases and J 2 bases, leaving 12 bases between the germline ends. Germline V CDR1 and CDR2: LNHDA, SQIVND (reference sequence). The CDR3 length is 14 residues. The CDR3 bases are TGTGCCAGTAGTACTAGGGGGAAGCCCTACGAGCAGTACTTC. This sequence encodes CASSTRGKPYEQYF.

The genes are TRBV5-6 and TRBJ1-5, with a weak D call TRBD1 (5 bases). Germline V gene lookup returns CDR1 SGHDT and CDR2 YYEEEE. CDR3 length: 14 amino acids. The ends were cut back, 4 bases at V and 6 bases at J, with 14 bases in the middle. The DNA of the CDR3 is TGTGCCAGCAGCGCAGGGTACCCCGGTCAGCCCCAGCATTTT. Translation gives CASSAGYPGQPQHF.

The chain couples TRBV10-3 to TRBJ2-6; no reliable D call. This CDR3 is 14 amino acids long. In germline, CDR1 is ENHRY, CDR2 SYGVKD. The V end lost 10 bases, the J end lost 0 bases, and 10 bases lay between the germline ends. In DNA, the CDR3 is TGTGCCACCGCTGGGGACTCTGGGGCCAACGTCCTGACTTTC. The encoded protein is CATAGDSGANVLTF.

The chain couples TRBV7-2 to TRBJ2-5; D not resolved. Trimming removed 5 bases at V and 0 bases at J, with 16 bases between. Germline V gives CDR1 SGHTA, CDR2 FQGNSA. This CDR3 region has 16 residues. For the CDR3, the DNA is TGTGCCAGCAGCCGATCAGGCGGACCCAACCAAGAGACCCAGTACTTC. Translation: CASSRSGGPNQETQYF. The entire variable domain, with the rest obtained from reference TRBV7-2 and TRBJ2-5, is as follows: GAGVSQSPSNKVTEKGKDVELRCDPISGHTALYWYRQSLGQGLEFLIYFQGNSAPDKSGLPSDRFSAERTGGSVSTLTIQRTQQEDSAVYLCASSRSGGPNQETQYFGPGTRLLVL.

This clone occurred once. This chain connects TRBV18 to TRBJ2-7; D is ambiguous. Trimming took 3 bases from V and 7 from J, leaving 13 bases between them. The CDR3 covers 13 residues. The germline CDR1 and CDR2 sequences are KGHSH and LQKENI. CDR3 sequence: CASSPGPLGEQYF. The CDR3 DNA reads TGTGCCAGCTCACCCGGACCTCTCGGGGAGCAGTACTTC.

About this clone: This is likely a read error, given that the CDR3 carries no conserved phenylalanine or tryptophan at its end. The limits of the CDR3 on the DNA are not certain, so only TCRdb's listed CDR3 is given. The CDR3 here is CASSERPAGGVFS. This chain uses TRBV2 with TRBJ2-3; the table assigns TRBD2, which was not confirmed against the DNA. The germline gives CDR1 SNHLY, CDR2 FYNNEI. From its first to its last residue, the CDR3 has 13 amino acids.

The J gene is TRBJ1-1, the V gene TRBV7-2, with 10 bases fitting TRBD1. CDR3 length: 15 residues. Looked up from germline, CDR1 is SGHTA and CDR2 is FQGNSA. Unmatched junction bases numbered 10, after V lost 5 bases and J lost 7 bases. CDR3: CASSAMQTGGIEAFF. DNA for the CDR3: TGTGCCAGCAGCGCGATGCAGACAGGGGGCATTGAAGCTTTCTTT.

This chain links TRBV6-5 with TRBJ2-3, with 9 nucleotides matching TRBD1. The CDR3 has 12 residues. Trimming at V came to 5 bases and at J to 9 bases, leaving 3 bases not matched to a gene. CDR1 is MNHEY and CDR2 is SVGAGI in the germline V gene. The CDR3 loop reads CASSRDRETQYF. The CDR3 nucleotides are TGTGCCAGCAGTCGGGACAGGGAGACGCAGTATTTT.

The CDR3 loop is CAWSFQDTEAFF. The CDR3 DNA is TGTGCCTGGAGCTTTCAAGACACTGAAGCTTTCTTT. This rearrangement joins TRBV30 to TRBJ1-1; D unresolved. Germline CDR1 reads GTSNPN; CDR2 reads SVGIG (reference sequence). Trimming removed 3 bases from V and 3 bases from J, with 8 bases in between. The CDR3 has 12 residues.

J is TRBJ2-7 and V is TRBV30; D perhaps matches TRBD2 (6 bases). CDR1 is GTSNPN, CDR2 SVGIG, per germline (reference sequence). This CDR3 region has 13 residues. The V gene lost 3 bases and the J gene lost 7 bases, with 16 bases spanning the gap. The CDR3 nucleotides read TGTGCCTGGAGCTTACGTAGCGGAGGAGAGCAGTACTTC. It is translated as CAWSLRSGGEQYF.

V gene TRBV6-6 combines with J gene TRBJ1-2; TRBD1 is a possible D gene (6 bases). The V and J ends lost 2 bases and 9 bases respectively, with 16 bases between them. CDR1 MNHNY and CDR2 SVGAGI come from the germline V gene (reference sequence). This CDR3 has 14 residues. The CDR3 nucleotides are TGTGCCAGCAGTTACGGGGGGGGGCTGTGGAGCTACACCTTC. Amino acids: CASSYGGGLWSYTF.

This clone has a single count. The chain joins TRBV9 to TRBJ2-7; 7 nucleotides align to TRBD2. V shed 4 bases and J 2 bases; nucleotides not matched to a gene: 9. The CDR3 has 15 residues. CDR1 and CDR2 from the germline V gene are SGDLS and YYNGEE. CDR3 sequence: CASSRMAGETYEQYF. CDR3 DNA: TGTGCCAGCAGCCGCATGGCGGGAGAGACCTACGAGCAGTACTTC.

For this clone: The same CDR3 can be traced to other DNA sequences in this sample. The chain carries TRBV11-3 and TRBJ2-3, with 9 bases fitting TRBD1. V gave up 5 bases and J gave up 0 bases; unmatched junction bases: 3. The CDR3 is 15 amino acids. Germline loops: CDR1 SGHNT, CDR2 YENEEA. The CDR3 sequence is CASSPGTGSTDTQYF. CDR3 DNA sequence: TGTGCCAGCAGCCCAGGGACAGGGAGCACAGATACGCAGTATTTT.

The chain carries TRBV9 and TRBJ2-3; 8 nucleotides agree with TRBD1. The trim removed 3 bases at V and 6 bases at J, leaving 9 bases unmatched. Germline V gene data show CDR1 as SGDLS and CDR2 as YYNGEE. This CDR3 is built from 15 residues. CDR3 residues: CASSGGQGMLDTQYF. The CDR3 DNA reads TGTGCCAGCAGCGGAGGACAGGGTATGTTGGATACGCAGTATTTT.

This sequence joins TRBV5-1 and TRBJ2-2, with 7 nucleotides matching TRBD2. Germline lookup yields CDR1 SGHRS and CDR2 YFSETQ. This CDR3 has 16 amino acids. Trimming at V came to 2 bases and at J to 0 bases, leaving 4 bases not matched to a gene. The CDR3 nucleotides read TGCGCCAGCAGCTTACGCGGGGGTGCGAACACCGGGGAGCTGTTTTTT. It translates to CASSLRGGANTGELFF.

The chain is built from TRBV5-5 and TRBJ1-2; a possible D gene is TRBD1 (5 bases). The length of the CDR3 is 13 residues. Germline CDR1 SGHKS, CDR2 YYEKEE (reference sequence). V shed 0 bases and J shed 8 bases, with 11 bases lying between them. The CDR3 DNA reads as TGTGCCAGCAGCTTGGTTGGGACTTCCGGCTACACCTTC. It is translated as CASSLVGTSGYTF. The full variable domain, in which reference TRBV5-5 and TRBJ1-2 provide the parts outside the CDR3, is DAGVTQSPTHLIKTRGQQVTLRCSPISGHKSVSWYQQVLGQGPQFIFQYYEKEERGRGNFPDRFSARQFPNYSSELNVNALLLGDSALYLCASSLVGTSGYTFGSGTRLTVV.

The count of this clone is one. The V and J genes are TRBV5-1 and TRBJ2-3; no clear D gene. V was trimmed by 4 bases and J by 5 bases, leaving 8 bases between them. CDR1 and CDR2 from the germline V gene are SGHRS and YFSETQ. This CDR3 contains 12 residues. CDR3 in amino acids: CASSPQVDTQYF. DNA for the CDR3: TGCGCCAGCAGCCCTCAGGTAGATACGCAGTATTTT.

This clone has more than one count but fewer than ten. This chain joins TRBV10-3 and TRBJ1-2, with D possibly TRBD1 on 5 matching bases. The CDR3 sequence is 16 residues long. V was shortened by 9 bases and J by 5 bases, with 25 bases between the two germline ends. Germline assignment: CDR1 ENHRY and CDR2 SYGVKD. Here the CDR3 DNA reads TGTGCCATACATCCCGGGGCCCTCCTAAACCAGTATGGCTACACCTTC. Residues: CAIHPGALLNQYGYTF.

The V and J genes are TRBV4-2 and TRBJ2-3, with D tentatively TRBD1 (6 bases). Germline V lookup: CDR1 LGHNA, CDR2 YNFKEQ. This CDR3 is 16 amino acids long. Trimming stripped 0 bases from V and 2 bases from J, with 12 bases between. The CDR3 DNA reads as TGTGCCAGCAGCCAAGATGGGGGACATACCACAGATACGCAGTATTTT. It yields the protein CASSQDGGHTTDTQYF.